This TCR beta chain was found in a study of blood T cell repertoires in COVID-19. Germline CDR1 is LGHNA and CDR2 is YSLEER. The CDR3 loop spans 14 amino acids. V shed 4 bases, J shed 7 bases, and the junction held 4 bases outside the gene matches. Only in-frame clones appear in the TCRdb table, and some are missing; sequencing was by immunoSEQ multiplex PCR. The top ten clones hold 9.7% of a sample with approximately 15,000 clones, 60% to 75% of them seen once. This sequence originates from an older man with acute or convalescent COVID-19. The chain links TRBV4-3 to TRBJ2-1; the match to TRBD1 covers 10 bases. The sample consisted of peripheral blood. As DNA, the CDR3 is TGCGCCAGCAGCCCGGGACAGGGGTGGAATGAGCAGTTCTTC. Amino acids: CASSPGQGWNEQFF.